Listed below are T cell receptor beta chains from one sample, sequenced in a study of T cell changes during pregnancy in multiple sclerosis. The assay was immunoSEQ multiplex PCR, and TCRdb's table has in-frame clones only and misses some. The sample shows about 40,000 clones, around 92% of them seen only once. The sequences come from CD4+ T cells from peripheral blood mononuclear cells, collected after pregnancy. The receptors stem from a female donor with multiple sclerosis, enrolled in a pregnancy study. Each CDR3 is given with its conserved first and last residue. Fields, in order: J gene, D gene, clone size, V gene, CDR3 protein, CDR3 DNA. D genes are given only for firm matches. Size is stated for part of the rows, as once, few or many counts, or as a class when the clone is expanded.

j_gene: TRBJ1-3; d_gene: TRBD1; abundance: NA; v_gene: TRBV7-9; CDR3aa: CASSYSRRTGPSIYF; CDR3nt: TGTGCCAGCAGCTACTCACGGCGGACAGGGCCCTCCATATATTTT
j_gene: TRBJ1-4; d_gene: NA; abundance: NA; v_gene: TRBV4-1; CDR3aa: CASSQIAVGRSNEKLFF; CDR3nt: TGCGCCAGCAGCCAGATCGCCGTCGGCCGGAGTAATGAAAAACTGTTTTTT
j_gene: TRBJ2-3; d_gene: NA; abundance: NA; v_gene: TRBV11-2; CDR3aa: CASSRAGTATDTQYF; CDR3nt: TGTGCCAGCAGCCGTGCCGGGACTGCCACAGATACGCAGTATTTT
j_gene: TRBJ2-5; d_gene: TRBD1; abundance: NA; v_gene: TRBV11-3; CDR3aa: CASSPRGQETQYF; CDR3nt: TGTGCCAGCAGCCCCAGGGGGCAAGAGACCCAGTACTTC
j_gene: TRBJ2-3; d_gene: TRBD2; abundance: NA; v_gene: TRBV7-2; CDR3aa: CASSLRLAGGTDTQYF; CDR3nt: TGTGCCAGCAGCTTAAGACTAGCGGGTGGCACAGATACGCAGTATTTT
j_gene: TRBJ1-1; d_gene: TRBD1; abundance: NA; v_gene: TRBV15; CDR3aa: CASRPSGTGAEAFF; CDR3nt: TGTGCCAGCCGCCCTTCAGGGACAGGGGCTGAAGCTTTCTTT
j_gene: TRBJ1-1; d_gene: TRBD1; abundance: once; v_gene: TRBV11-1; CDR3aa: CASSPGGFVRTNTEAFF; CDR3nt: TGTGCCAGCAGTCCAGGGGGCTTCGTGCGTACGAACACTGAAGCTTTCTTT
j_gene: TRBJ2-5; d_gene: NA; abundance: once; v_gene: TRBV18; CDR3aa: CASSPRMPRETQYF; CDR3nt: TGTGCCAGCTCACCACGGATGCCGAGGGAGACCCAGTACTTC
j_gene: TRBJ2-2; d_gene: NA; abundance: NA; v_gene: TRBV19; CDR3aa: CASSIGVTNTGELFF; CDR3nt: TGTGCCAGTAGTATCGGTGTGACGAACACCGGGGAGCTGTTTTTT
j_gene: TRBJ2-2; d_gene: NA; abundance: NA; v_gene: TRBV6-4; CDR3aa: CASSDYSPSNTGELFF; CDR3nt: TGTGCCAGCAGTGACTATAGCCCCTCGAACACCGGGGAGCTGTTTTTT
j_gene: TRBJ1-4; d_gene: NA; abundance: NA; v_gene: TRBV14; CDR3aa: CASSNRVSDEKLFF; CDR3nt: TGTGCCAGCAGCAACCGGGTCTCCGATGAAAAACTGTTTTTT
j_gene: TRBJ1-1; d_gene: NA; abundance: NA; v_gene: TRBV10-3; CDR3aa: CAISESQTGKGEAFF; CDR3nt: TGTGCCATCAGCGAATCCCAGACAGGAAAGGGTGAAGCTTTCTTT
j_gene: TRBJ1-6; d_gene: TRBD1; abundance: NA; v_gene: TRBV14; CDR3aa: CASSLRQGLRNSPLHF; CDR3nt: TGTGCCAGCAGCTTACGACAGGGGCTTAGGAATTCACCCCTCCACTTT
j_gene: TRBJ2-6; d_gene: NA; abundance: NA; v_gene: TRBV6-5; CDR3aa: CASSYSQITGANVLTF; CDR3nt: TGTGCCAGCAGTTACTCTCAGATCACTGGGGCCAACGTCCTGACTTTC